These 27 T cell receptor beta chains were all obtained from the same sample, sequenced in a study of response to subunit inactivated influenza vaccine. Using its own MiXCR run on the RT-PCR reads, TCRdb lists one record per CDR3 protein. Counted here are roughly 160,000 distinct CDR3 sequences, around 10% occurring once; the ten biggest clones make up roughly 36%. Sequenced here: CD8+ T cells sorted from PBMCs, sampled less than 30 months after vaccination. The source is a man between 50 and 75 years old who received an inactivated influenza vaccine.

The rearrangement links TRBV2 to TRBJ1-5; 9 positions match TRBD1. Per germline, CDR1 SNHLY and CDR2 FYNNEI. The CDR3 is 15 amino acids. The CDR3 region has the DNA TGTGCAAGCCGCCCGGGACAGGGAAGGGATCAGCCCCAGCATTTT. Amino acids: CASRPGQGRDQPQHF.

The chain has TRBV4-3 and TRBJ2-7; D is unresolved. With 0 bases removed from V and 2 bases from J, the gap between germline ends came to 11 bases. This CDR3 contains 15 residues. Germline CDR1 reads LGHNA; CDR2 reads YSLEER. CDR3 region: CASSQDSRGTYEQYF. The CDR3, as DNA: TGCGCCAGCAGCCAAGATTCGCGCGGAACCTACGAGCAGTACTTC.

This clonotype was observed a few times. This chain connects TRBV4-3 to TRBJ1-1; D unclear. Germline V gene lookup returns CDR1 LGHNA and CDR2 YSLEER. The germline V and J ends were trimmed by 0 bases and 0 bases, with 8 bases remaining between them. There are 15 residues in the CDR3. The DNA of the CDR3 is TGCGCCAGCAGCCAAGATGTTAACCTGAACACTGAAGCTTTCTTT. Residues: CASSQDVNLNTEAFF.

This clonotype showed up many times. This chain links TRBV4-2 with TRBJ2-7; 11 bases agree with TRBD1. J was trimmed by 6 bases and V by 2 bases; bases with no gene match: 12. The CDR3 is 17 amino acids. Germline V gives CDR1 LGHNA, CDR2 YNFKEQ. Here the CDR3 DNA reads TGTGCCAGCAGCCAAACGGACAGGGGGCGAGACGACGGCGAGCAGTACTTC. Its translation is CASSQTDRGRDDGEQYF.

V is TRBV27 and J is TRBJ2-6; D is unclear. Germline CDR1 is MNHEY and CDR2 is SMNVEV (reference sequence). The CDR3 is 14 residues long. The germline V and J ends were trimmed by 2 bases and 1 base, with 3 bases remaining between them. The CDR3 nucleotides read TGTGCCAGCAGTTTAATGTCTGGGGCCAACGTCCTGACTTTC. Protein product: CASSLMSGANVLTF.

This clonotype was picked up many times. The chain combines TRBV9 with TRBJ2-1; D perhaps matches TRBD2 (5 bases). The CDR3 consists of 15 residues. CDR1 and CDR2 (germline): SGDLS, YYNGEE. Trimming removed 3 bases from V and 8 bases from J, with 18 bases in between. The CDR3 loop reads CASSEGDGSGDEQFF. CDR3 DNA: TGTGCCAGCAGCGAGGGAGATGGGAGTGGGGATGAGCAGTTCTTC.

This clonotype showed up many times. The chain uses TRBV29-1 and TRBJ2-1; no clear D. Trimming pared 3 bases from V and 0 bases from J, leaving 3 bases between. This CDR3 region has 12 residues. Germline-derived CDR1 and CDR2 are SQVTM and ANQGSEA. In nucleotides, the CDR3 is TGCAGCGTTGATAGCTCCTACAATGAGCAGTTCTTC. Translating gives CSVDSSYNEQFF.

This clonotype showed up just a few times. This chain uses TRBV10-1 with TRBJ2-1; TRBD2 agrees at 11 bases. The CDR3 extends over 17 amino acids. Per the germline V gene, CDR1 is WNHNN and CDR2 is SYGVQD (reference sequence). Germline trimming cut 2 bases from V and 2 bases from J; bases unmatched to any gene: 5. Written as DNA, the CDR3 is TGCGCCAGCAGTGAGACTAGCGGGGGATACCCCTACAATGAGCAGTTCTTC. Protein: CASSETSGGYPYNEQFF.

The chain joins TRBV4-3 to TRBJ2-5; D ambiguous. Trimming removed 1 base from V and 0 bases from J, with 18 bases in between. The CDR3 is 18 amino acids. The V gene's germline CDR1 is LGHNA and CDR2 YSLEER. The CDR3 loop is CASSQGARIGIYQETQYF. CDR3 in DNA: TGCGCCAGCAGCCAAGGAGCGCGCATCGGAATTTACCAAGAGACCCAGTACTTC.

The table lists this clonotype with many counts. The chain links TRBV13 to TRBJ2-2, with no clear D. This CDR3 has 16 amino acids. The germline V and J ends were trimmed by 3 bases and 5 bases, with 16 bases remaining between them. Germline CDR1 reads PRHDT; CDR2 reads FYEKMQ (reference sequence). The CDR3 nucleotides are TGTGCCAGCAGCTTCTTGCACAGAACTCGGACCGGGGAGCTGTTTTTT. Its protein product is CASSFLHRTRTGELFF.

V usage is TRBV7-3 and J usage is TRBJ2-3; the D gene is possibly TRBD1 (6 bases). CDR1 SGHTA and CDR2 FQGTGA come from the germline V gene. The CDR3 has 14 residues. V gave up 1 base and J gave up 3 bases, with 8 bases separating them. CDR3 DNA: TGTGCCAGCAGCTTAAAGGGACAAACAGATACGCAGTATTTT. Amino acids: CASSLKGQTDTQYF.

The rearrangement uses TRBV6-2 or TRBV6-3 and TRBJ2-5; D not resolved. CDR1 and CDR2 from the germline V gene are MNHEY and SVGEGT. This CDR3 contains 14 residues. V dropped 2 bases and J dropped 2 bases, with 9 bases sitting between them. The DNA for the CDR3 is TGTGCCAGCAGTTACCTGGCGGAACAAGAGACCCAGTACTTC. Translated, it gives CASSYLAEQETQYF.

This clonotype appeared a few times. The chain carries TRBV7-9 and TRBJ2-1; D gene uncertain. CDR3 length: 14 amino acids. CDR1 SEHNR and CDR2 FQNEAQ come from the germline V gene (reference sequence). V lost 7 bases, J lost 7 bases, and 17 bases lay in between. CDR3 sequence reads: CASTSVLIPNEQFF. The CDR3 DNA sequence: TGTGCCAGCACTTCCGTACTAATCCCGAATGAGCAGTTCTTC.

This CDR3 is CASGPLQGTGELFF. The CDR3 DNA sequence: TGTGCCAGCGGACCGTTACAGGGAACCGGGGAGCTGTTTTTT. This rearrangement joins TRBV6-2 or TRBV6-3 to TRBJ2-2; tentative D call: TRBD1 (6 bases). CDR1 is MNHEY, CDR2 SVGEGT, per germline. Trimming left V 8 bases short and J 5 bases short, with 15 bases between. The CDR3 is 14 residues long.

This clonotype was detected many times. The chain combines TRBV4-2 with TRBJ1-2; maybe TRBD1 (5 bases). V was clipped by 1 base and J by 6 bases, with 15 bases between them. CDR1 LGHNA and CDR2 YNFKEQ come from the germline V gene. The CDR3 is made up of 15 amino acids. CDR3 sequence reads: CASSQARGTFNGYTF. The CDR3 DNA reads as TGTGCCAGCAGCCAAGCAAGGGGAACTTTCAATGGCTACACCTTC.

This clonotype was picked up a small number of times. The chain carries TRBV3-1 and TRBJ1-1, with TRBD1 identical over 11 bases. The CDR3 contains 16 residues. Unmatched junction bases numbered 6, after V lost 4 bases and J lost 2 bases. Per germline, CDR1 LGHDT and CDR2 YNNKEL (reference sequence). CDR3 nucleotide sequence: TGTGCCAGCAGCCCTGGGACAGGGGGGGGCAACACTGAAGCTTTCTTT. Protein: CASSPGTGGGNTEAFF.

This clonotype was seen more than once but under ten times. This sequence joins TRBV6-6 and TRBJ1-2; D gene unclear. Germline V gene data show CDR1 as MNHNY and CDR2 as SVGAGI (reference sequence). Trimming stripped 6 bases from V and 5 bases from J, with 13 bases between. The CDR3 consists of 13 residues. The CDR3 DNA is TGTGCCAGCAGGGGCGAGGGTTGGTATGGCTACACCTTC. Protein sequence: CASRGEGWYGYTF.

V gene TRBV6-2 or TRBV6-3 combines with J gene TRBJ2-5; 7 bases are shared with TRBD2. The CDR3 runs 12 residues. With 6 bases clipped from V and 4 bases from J, the junction kept 2 bases outside the gene matches. Per the germline V gene, CDR1 is MNHEY and CDR2 is SVGEGT. The CDR3 region is CASSREAETQYF. The CDR3 DNA reads as TGTGCCAGCAGCCGGGAGGCAGAGACCCAGTACTTC.

This clonotype was seen more than once but under ten times. The J gene is TRBJ2-1, the V gene TRBV6-2 or TRBV6-3; a possible D gene is TRBD1 (6 bases). Germline CDR1 MNHEY, CDR2 SVGEGT. There are 13 residues in the CDR3. V lost 8 bases, J lost 5 bases, and 13 bases lay in between. This CDR3 reads CASGRGGHNEQFF. The CDR3, as DNA: TGTGCCAGCGGCCGTGGGGGCCACAATGAGCAGTTCTTC.

CDR3 region: CASSQDGAQGDTQYF. For the CDR3, the DNA is TGCGCCAGCAGCCAAGATGGGGCACAGGGGGATACGCAGTATTTT. V usage is TRBV4-3 and J usage is TRBJ2-3; TRBD1 matches at 7 bases. Germline values: CDR1 LGHNA, CDR2 YSLEER. The CDR3 spans 15 residues. Unmatched junction bases numbered 6, after V lost 0 bases and J lost 6 bases.

With respect to this clonotype: A read error is possible here, since a much larger clone lies one base away. The conserved closing phenylalanine or tryptophan is absent in this CDR3, likely reflecting a read error. V and J are TRBV29-1 and TRBJ2-3; 7 positions agree with TRBD1. CDR1 is SQVTM, CDR2 ANQGSEA, per germline. The length of the CDR3 is 12 residues. V gave up 6 bases and J gave up 4 bases; unmatched junction bases: 4. Written as DNA, the CDR3 is TGCAGCGTGGACAGGAGCCCAGATACGCAGTATTCT. This codes for CSVDRSPDTQYS.

CDR3 in amino acids: CATSRVPLGLGETQYF. Here the CDR3 DNA reads TGTGCCACCAGCAGAGTACCCCTGGGACTAGGAGAGACCCAGTACTTC. This chain uses TRBV15 with TRBJ2-5, with TRBD2 matching over 8 bases. In germline, CDR1 is LNHNV, CDR2 YYDKDF (reference sequence). The CDR3 runs 16 residues. With V trimmed by 1 base and J by 4 bases, 8 bases remained unmatched. The variable domain in full, completed from reference TRBV15 and TRBJ2-5, reads DAMVIQNPRYQVTQFGKPVTLSCSQTLNHNVMYWYQQKSSQAPKLLFHYYDKDFNNEADTPDNFQSRRPNTSFCFLDIRSPGLGDTAMYLCATSRVPLGLGETQYFGPGTRLLVL.

The chain has TRBV20-1 and TRBJ2-3; 8 nucleotides line up with TRBD2. Unmatched junction bases numbered 6, after V lost 3 bases and J lost 4 bases. Germline V gives CDR1 DFQATT, CDR2 SNEGSKA (reference sequence). The CDR3 spans 14 residues. CDR3 DNA sequence: TGCAGTGCTAGGAGCAGCGGGAGCCCAGATACGCAGTATTTT. Translating it yields CSARSSGSPDTQYF.

There are a few counts of this clonotype. The rearrangement uses TRBV20-1 and TRBJ2-5, with 10 bases matching TRBD2. The CDR3 contains 16 residues. Germline assignment: CDR1 DFQATT and CDR2 SNEGSKA (reference sequence). Trimming removed 3 bases from V and 5 bases from J; junction bases left unmatched: 12. The CDR3 sequence: CSASGLAGASWETQYF. CDR3 in DNA: TGCAGTGCTAGCGGGCTAGCGGGGGCCTCGTGGGAGACCCAGTACTTC.

This chain connects TRBV28 to TRBJ2-4, with D uncertain. Trimming removed 2 bases at V and 2 bases at J, with 13 bases between. In germline, CDR1 is MDHEN, CDR2 SYDVKM. The CDR3 spans 16 residues. CDR3 nucleotide sequence: TGTGCCAGCAGTTTACCCCCAGTGGGGACCAAAAACATTCAGTACTTC. Protein product: CASSLPPVGTKNIQYF. The full variable domain, completed using reference TRBV28 and TRBJ2-4, is DVKVTQSSRYLVKRTGEKVFLECVQDMDHENMFWYRQDPGLGLRLIYFSYDVKMKEKGDIPEGYSVSREKKERFSLILESASTNQTSMYLCASSLPPVGTKNIQYFGAGTRLSVL.

The chain couples TRBV4-1 to TRBJ2-1; D may be TRBD2 (7 bases). V was shortened by 1 base and J by 6 bases, with 13 bases between the two germline ends. Germline assignment: CDR1 MGHRA and CDR2 YSYEKL. This CDR3 has 15 amino acids. The DNA of the CDR3 is TGCGCCAGCAGCCAAGGTGGGGGGGCCGGCAATGAGCAGTTCTTC. This codes for CASSQGGGAGNEQFF.

This clonotype has only a few counts. The rearrangement joins TRBV10-3 to TRBJ2-1, with D tentatively TRBD2 (5 bases). The V end was cut by 0 bases, the J end by 4 bases, with 7 bases between. The CDR3 has 14 residues. Germline CDR1 and CDR2: ENHRY and SYGVKD. CDR3 nucleotide sequence: TGTGCCATCAGTGAGTCGGGAGCTTACAATGAGCAGTTCTTC. It yields the protein CAISESGAYNEQFF.